A single sample gave rise to the 17 T cell receptor beta chains below, sequenced in a study of read filtering for tumor transcriptome and immune sequencing. The library was built from around 400 ng RNA with molecular barcoded adaptors for alpha/delta and beta/gamma chains. TCRdb re-called the reads with MiXCR, one entry per CDR3 protein. The sample has about 62,000 distinct CDR3 sequences, approximately 18% seen once. Sequences were obtained from a population of CD138-negative cells sorted from bone marrow. Source of these receptors: a donor at least 40 years old with multiple myeloma.

This clonotype showed up many times. V usage is TRBV6-1 and J usage is TRBJ2-6, with D maybe TRBD1 (6 bases). Trimming removed 3 bases at V and 2 bases at J, with 14 bases between. Germline CDR1 MNHNS, CDR2 SASEGT. The CDR3 is made up of 17 amino acids. CDR3: CASSDRPQGPGANVLTF. The CDR3 bases are TGTGCCAGCAGTGATAGGCCACAGGGACCTGGGGCCAACGTCCTGACTTTC.

This clonotype was picked up many times. The chain uses TRBV12-3 or TRBV12-4 and TRBJ2-7; 8 nucleotides line up with TRBD2. The CDR3 has 14 residues. V trimming: 2 bases; J trimming: 2 bases; junction bases outside the gene matches: 2. The chain's CDR3 is CASSLTSGAYEQYF. The CDR3 DNA follows: TGTGCCAGCAGTTTAACTAGCGGAGCCTACGAGCAGTACTTC.

The rearrangement uses TRBV2 and TRBJ1-5; 9 bases are shared with TRBD1. CDR3 size: 17 residues. V was clipped by 1 base and J by 4 bases; unmatched bases: 8. Germline CDR1 is SNHLY and CDR2 is FYNNEI. The CDR3 loop is CASSEVRDRETNQPQHF. The CDR3 nucleotides read TGTGCCAGCAGTGAAGTCAGGGACAGGGAAACTAATCAGCCCCAGCATTTT.

This clonotype was recorded at least ten times. J is TRBJ2-1 and V is TRBV2; 10 bases fit TRBD2. Per germline, CDR1 SNHLY and CDR2 FYNNEI. The junction had 5 bases not matched to a gene; V was cut back by 6 bases and J by 3 bases. The CDR3 has 15 residues. For the CDR3, the DNA is TGTGCCAGCAGCCAGCGGGGGGGAAACTACAATGAGCAGTTCTTC. Its protein is CASSQRGGNYNEQFF.

This clonotype was seen ten or more times. A junction boundary mismatches the germline segment, possibly from a read error. The rearrangement joins TRBV7-7 to TRBJ2-3; 9 bases map to TRBD1. The CDR3 is made up of 16 amino acids. The germline V gene encodes CDR1 SSHAT and CDR2 FNYEAQ (reference sequence). This chain's CDR3 is CASSRGQGPSTDTQYF. Written as DNA, the CDR3 is TGTGCTAGCAGTCGCGGACAGGGGCCTTCCACAGATACGCAGTATTTT.

Of note for this clonotype: This clone may be a read error of a much larger clone one base away. The rearrangement links TRBV5-1 to TRBJ1-1; D is possibly TRBD1 (6 bases). CDR3 length: 15 amino acids. Germline CDR1 reads SGHRS; CDR2 reads YFSETQ. The CDR3, as DNA: TGCACCAGCAGCGTAACCGGGACACCCAACACTGAAGCTTTCTTT. Translating it yields CTSSVTGTPNTEAFF.

Ten or more counts support this clonotype. The chain combines TRBV20-1 with TRBJ2-5; TRBD2 matches at 10 bases. In germline, CDR1 is DFQATT, CDR2 SNEGSKA (reference sequence). V lost 5 bases and J lost 5; bases outside the gene matches: 8. This CDR3 contains 14 residues. CDR3 protein: CSAALAGVEETQYF. Here the CDR3 DNA reads TGCAGTGCTGCGCTAGCGGGGGTTGAGGAGACCCAGTACTTC.

Ten or more counts support this clonotype. V gene TRBV29-1 combines with J gene TRBJ1-1; D is unclear. This CDR3 has 11 residues. Trimming took off 8 bases at V and 1 base at J, with 8 bases between the two ends. In germline, CDR1 is SQVTM, CDR2 ANQGSEA. CDR3 in amino acids: CSLRRNTEAFF. CDR3 sequence (DNA): TGCAGCCTCAGAAGGAACACTGAAGCTTTCTTT.

Remarks on this clonotype: A much larger clonotype is one base distant, so this may be a read error. This likely comes from a read error, as the CDR3 has no conserved phenylalanine or tryptophan at its end. The gene calls are TRBV20-1 and TRBJ2-1; a possible D gene is TRBD2 (6 bases). Germline lookup yields CDR1 DFQATT and CDR2 SNEGSKA (reference sequence). Trimming took 1 base from V and 0 from J, leaving 10 bases between them. This CDR3 contains 15 residues. The CDR3 DNA reads as TGCAGTGCTAGAGCAGCGGGCGACTCCTACAATGAGCAGTTCTCC. Its translation is CSARAAGDSYNEQFS.

The chain combines TRBV6-6 with TRBJ2-7; 13 bases are shared with TRBD2. V trimming: 2 bases; J trimming: 3 bases; junction bases outside the gene matches: 10. The CDR3 runs to 18 residues. Germline V CDR1 and CDR2: MNHNY, SVGAGI (reference sequence). The CDR3 reads CASSYLTSGRPLVYEQYF. The CDR3 coding sequence is TGTGCCAGCAGTTACCTGACTAGCGGGAGGCCCCTCGTCTACGAGCAGTACTTC.

This clonotype was seen repeatedly, ten times or more. The V call is TRBV20-1, the J call TRBJ2-1; D is possibly TRBD2 (5 bases). This CDR3 comprises 13 residues. The V gene lost 6 bases and the J gene lost 3 bases, with 12 bases spanning the gap. Germline assignment: CDR1 DFQATT and CDR2 SNEGSKA (reference sequence). CDR3 coding DNA: TGCAGTGCAAACGGAGGAAACTACAATGAGCAGTTCTTC. Protein sequence: CSANGGNYNEQFF.

This clonotype was picked up many times. The V and J genes are TRBV6-5 and TRBJ2-5; TRBD2 matches at 14 bases. V trimming: 7 bases; J trimming: 5 bases; junction bases outside the gene matches: 12. CDR1 and CDR2 (germline): MNHEY, SVGAGI. The CDR3 contains 17 residues. The CDR3 sequence is CASTKTSGRAWVETQYF. The CDR3 DNA sequence: TGTGCCAGCACTAAGACTAGCGGGAGGGCCTGGGTGGAGACCCAGTACTTC.

This clonotype was recorded at least ten times. The chain combines TRBV29-1 with TRBJ1-2, with TRBD1 matching 8 bases. CDR3 size: 13 residues. The ends lost 6 bases at V and 1 base at J; junction bases unmatched: 4. Germline-derived CDR1 and CDR2 are SQVTM and ANQGSEA. DNA of the CDR3: TGCAGCGTCGGACAGGGAGGTAACTATGGCTACACCTTC. Amino acids: CSVGQGGNYGYTF.

Worth noting for this clonotype: A much larger clone lies a single base off, so this may be a read error. The J gene is TRBJ2-2, the V gene TRBV7-9; maybe TRBD1 (6 bases). The length of the CDR3 is 14 residues. Germline assignment: CDR1 SEHNR and CDR2 FQNEAQ (reference sequence). Trimming stripped 4 bases from V and 9 bases from J, with 15 bases between. CDR3 sequence: CASSSFTGPRELFF. As DNA, the CDR3 is TGTGCCAGCAGCTCTTTTACAGGGCCCCGGGAGCTGTTTTTT. The full variable domain, its missing parts supplied by reference TRBV7-9 and TRBJ2-2, is DTGVSQNPRHKITKRGQNVTFRCDPISEHNRLYWYRQTLGQGPEFLTYFQNEAQLEKSRLLSDRFSAERPKGSFSTLEIQRTEQGDSAMYLCASSSFTGPRELFFGEGSRLTVL.

This clonotype appeared many times. The gene calls are TRBV20-1 and TRBJ2-5, with unresolved D. This CDR3 has 12 residues. CDR1 is DFQATT and CDR2 is SNEGSKA in the germline V gene (reference sequence). V lost 5 bases to trimming and J lost 4 bases, with 11 bases between them. This chain's CDR3 is CSAGPSGETQYF. In DNA, the CDR3 is TGCAGTGCTGGCCCGTCCGGAGAGACCCAGTACTTC.

This clonotype was observed a handful of times. A clone one base away is much larger, so this may be a read error. The chain carries TRBV5-1 and TRBJ2-1, with TRBD1 matching 11 bases. The CDR3 length is 15 residues. Per the germline V gene, CDR1 is SGHRS and CDR2 is YFSETQ. Written as DNA, the CDR3 is TGCGCCAGCAGCTTGAGTGGACAGGGGGCTTTAGAGCAGCTCTTC. As protein: CASSLSGQGALEQLF.

In its sample, this clonotype was seen many times. The V gene is TRBV5-1, the J gene TRBJ1-4; 7 nucleotides match TRBD1. CDR3 size: 15 residues. The J segment lost 4 bases and the V segment lost 0 bases, leaving 3 bases of the junction unmatched. The germline gives CDR1 SGHRS, CDR2 YFSETQ. CDR3 residues: CASSLVGQYNEKLFF. The CDR3 nucleotides read TGCGCCAGCAGCTTGGTGGGACAGTATAATGAAAAACTGTTTTTT.